This T cell receptor beta chain originates from a study of CD4+ T cells in melanoma. Overall study findings and caveats: Diverse differentiation states were reported for melanoma neoantigen-specific CD4+ T cells. CD8+ T cell, macrophage and B cell function reportedly correlated with neoantigen-specific CD4+ T cells.

Data came from immunoSEQ multiplex PCR; TCRdb stores just in-frame clones and leaves some out. There are over 14,000 clones in the sample; approximately 57% occur only once, and 15% to 18% lies in the top ten. Trimming took off 5 bases at V and 10 bases at J, with 17 bases between the two ends. The germline V gene has CDR1 LNHDA and CDR2 SQIVND (reference sequence). This CDR3 has 13 residues. For this clone: Its antigen is as yet unknown.

The chain recombines TRBV19 with TRBJ1-2; D call uncertain. This sequence originates from a human donor with melanoma. Sequenced material: cells from a culture (not recorded whether cultured in vitro). CDR3 sequence (DNA): TGTGCCAGTAGTCGCGAGTCAGGCAGGATCTACACCTTC. This gives the protein CASSRESGRIYTF.